This entry lists 29 T cell receptor beta chains sequenced from one sample in a study of OX40 agonist ivuxolimab in advanced cancers. The repertoire was sequenced with immunoSEQ multiplex PCR; TCRdb's copy has only in-frame clones and lacks some. The table has tens of thousands of clones, about 90% seen once. The sample consisted of CD4+ or CD8+ T cells sorted from blood, taken in a trial of the OX40 agonist ivuxolimab. Every receptor here comes from an adult with an advanced solid tumor such as melanoma, head and neck, liver or kidney cancer.

The chain is built from TRBV10-3 and TRBJ2-2; D possibly corresponds to TRBD1 (6 bases). There are 16 residues in the CDR3. From germline, CDR1 is ENHRY and CDR2 SYGVKD. Trimming took off 6 bases at V and 0 bases at J, with 14 bases between the two ends. This CDR3 reads CAIRSRGTPNTGELFF. As DNA, the CDR3 is TGTGCCATCAGGTCGAGGGGGACACCGAACACCGGGGAGCTGTTTTTT.

V is TRBV5-1 and J is TRBJ2-1; TRBD2 matches 8 bases. The CDR3 loop spans 15 amino acids. CDR1 is SGHRS and CDR2 is YFSETQ in the germline V gene. J lost 4 bases, V lost 0 bases, and 3 bases had no gene match. CDR3 DNA sequence: TGCGCCAGCAGCTTGGAAGGGACTAGATACAATGAGCAGTTCTTC. Protein product: CASSLEGTRYNEQFF.

Only one count was recorded for this clone. The chain combines TRBV5-1 with TRBJ2-3; the D gene is possibly TRBD2 (6 bases). This CDR3 has 16 residues. Trimming stripped 2 bases from V and 0 bases from J, with 13 bases between. Germline V gene sequence: CDR1 SGHRS, CDR2 YFSETQ. This chain's CDR3 is CASSFGRGPSTDTQYF. CDR3 sequence (DNA): TGCGCCAGCAGCTTCGGGCGGGGCCCTAGCACAGATACGCAGTATTTT.

The genes are TRBV6-5 and TRBJ2-1, with TRBD2 as a possible D gene (6 bases). The CDR3 has 16 residues. V was cut by 0 bases and J by 5 bases, with 14 bases left in between. Germline V gene sequence: CDR1 MNHEY, CDR2 SVGAGI. CDR3 residues: CASSYSGVGGNNEQFF. In DNA, the CDR3 is TGTGCCAGCAGTTACTCGGGCGTTGGAGGGAACAATGAGCAGTTCTTC.

This clone appeared once. This chain links TRBV7-2 with TRBJ2-5; no reliable D call. Gene TRBJ2-7 matches the end of the DNA better, so the J call may be wrong. CDR1 SGHTA and CDR2 FQGNSA come from the germline V gene. CDR3 length: 13 residues. The CDR3 coding sequence is TGTGCCAGCAGCTTAACTGCCTCCTACGAGCAGTACTTC. Translation: CASSLTASYEQYF.

The chain joins TRBV6-4 to TRBJ2-3, with 10 bases that match TRBD2. In germline, CDR1 is MRHNA, CDR2 SNTAGT. V was clipped by 2 bases and J by 2 bases; unmatched bases: 13. The CDR3 is made up of 19 amino acids. This CDR3 is CASSDGGLAGAPNTDTQYF. The CDR3 DNA reads TGTGCCAGCAGTGACGGTGGGCTAGCGGGGGCGCCGAACACAGATACGCAGTATTTT.

J is TRBJ2-1 and V is TRBV7-2; the match to TRBD2 covers 9 bases. The germline V gene encodes CDR1 SGHTA and CDR2 FQGNSA. The J segment lost 3 bases and the V segment lost 2 bases, leaving 5 bases of the junction unmatched. The CDR3 runs 16 residues. The CDR3 DNA sequence: TGTGCCAGCAGCTTATGGGTAGCGGGGGACTACAATGAGCAGTTCTTC. This encodes CASSLWVAGDYNEQFF. Filled out from reference TRBV7-2 and TRBJ2-1, the complete variable domain reads GAGVSQSPSNKVTEKGKDVELRCDPISGHTALYWYRQSLGQGLEFLIYFQGNSAPDKSGLPSDRFSAERTGGSVSTLTIQRTQQEDSAVYLCASSLWVAGDYNEQFFGPGTRLTVL.

The chain employs TRBV11-2 and TRBJ2-1, with no clear D. Looked up from germline, CDR1 is SGHAT and CDR2 is FQNNGV. Between the trimmed V and J ends, which lost 7 bases and 1 base, there was a span of 2 bases. CDR3 length equals 11 residues. CDR3 amino acids: CASTSYNEQFF. CDR3 bases: TGTGCCAGCACATCCTACAATGAGCAGTTCTTC. Variable domain in full (rest from reference TRBV11-2 and TRBJ2-1): EAGVAQSPRYKIIEKRQSVAFWCNPISGHATLYWYQQILGQGPKLLIQFQNNGVVDDSQLPKDRFSAERLKGVDSTLKIQPAKLEDSAVYLCASTSYNEQFFGPGTRLTVL.

The chain recombines TRBV27 with TRBJ1-1, with D perhaps matching TRBD1 (5 bases). Trimming stripped 5 bases from V and 4 bases from J, with 8 bases between. Per the germline V gene, CDR1 is MNHEY and CDR2 is SMNVEV (reference sequence). The CDR3 runs to 12 residues. CDR3 sequence (DNA): TGTGCCAGCAGTGAGAGGGGCACTGAAGCTTTCTTT. Protein sequence: CASSERGTEAFF.

V is TRBV6-5 and J is TRBJ2-7, with unresolved D. This CDR3 spans 15 amino acids. V was clipped by 5 bases and J by 2 bases, with 16 bases between them. Per the germline V gene, CDR1 is MNHEY and CDR2 is SVGAGI. Here the CDR3 reads CASSVPTEPTYEQYF. In DNA form, the CDR3 reads TGTGCCAGCAGTGTCCCGACGGAACCAACCTACGAGCAGTACTTC.

The chain joins TRBV7-6 to TRBJ2-7; perhaps TRBD2 as D (5 bases). The CDR3 is 14 amino acids. Germline V CDR1 and CDR2: SGHVS, FNYEAQ. The V end was cut by 1 base, the J end by 2 bases, with 9 bases between. CDR3 loop: CASSLEAGAYEQYF. CDR3 nucleotide sequence: TGTGCCAGCAGCTTAGAGGCCGGGGCCTACGAGCAGTACTTC.

This clone occurred a few times. The chain recombines TRBV14 with TRBJ2-7; 9 bases are a match to TRBD1. This CDR3 is built from 13 residues. The germline CDR1 and CDR2 sequences are SGHDN and FVKESK. V lost 5 bases, J lost 5 bases, and 4 bases stayed unmatched. Here the CDR3 reads CASSNRDRDEQYF. Here the CDR3 DNA reads TGTGCCAGCAGCAACCGGGACAGGGACGAGCAGTACTTC.

The chain has TRBV7-8 and TRBJ2-7, with TRBD1 matching 11 bases. Unmatched junction bases numbered 5, after V lost 2 bases and J lost 5 bases. This CDR3 has 15 residues. Germline CDR1 and CDR2: SGHVS and FQNEAQ. CDR3 sequence: CASSLRWTGGNEQYF. The CDR3 region has the DNA TGTGCCAGCAGCTTACGATGGACAGGGGGCAACGAGCAGTACTTC. Based on the CDR3 plus reference TRBV7-8 and TRBJ2-7, the full variable domain is GAGVSQSPRYKVAKRGQDVALRCDPISGHVSLFWYQQALGQGPEFLTYFQNEAQLDKSGLPSDRFFAERPEGSVSTLKIQRTQQEDSAVYLCASSLRWTGGNEQYFGPGTRLTVT.

CDR3 sequence (DNA): TGTGCCAGCAGTTTTAGGGGAGCCCGTGACGAGCAGTACTTC. Protein product: CASSFRGARDEQYF. This chain uses TRBV27 with TRBJ2-7; perhaps D is TRBD1 or TRBD2 (5 bases each). Germline CDR1 and CDR2: MNHEY and SMNVEV (reference sequence). This CDR3 contains 14 residues. V dropped 3 bases and J dropped 5 bases, with 14 bases sitting between them.

This chain joins TRBV10-3 and TRBJ1-1; a weak D match, TRBD1 (6 bases). The germline CDR1 and CDR2 sequences are ENHRY and SYGVKD. The CDR3 is 13 residues long. V lost 6 bases and J 6 bases, leaving 14 bases between the germline ends. CDR3 DNA: TGTGCCATCAGGGACAGACCTTATGCTGAAGCTTTCTTT. As protein: CAIRDRPYAEAFF.

V is TRBV7-8 and J is TRBJ2-7; 7 bases agree with TRBD1. This CDR3 has 15 residues. Germline lookup yields CDR1 SGHVS and CDR2 FQNEAQ. Losses at the gene ends were 5 bases for V and 6 bases for J; bases not matched to a gene: 13. Written as DNA, the CDR3 is TGTGCCAGCAGCCCAACAGGGGTGGGGAAGGCCGAGCAGTACTTC. It specifies CASSPTGVGKAEQYF.

The rearrangement uses TRBV4-1 and TRBJ1-6, with no clear D. This CDR3 is built from 16 residues. V was clipped by 0 bases and J by 10 bases, with 16 bases between them. Looked up from germline, CDR1 is MGHRA and CDR2 is YSYEKL. The CDR3 reads CASSQDSMTVESPLHF. DNA for the CDR3: TGCGCCAGCAGCCAAGACTCGATGACGGTAGAATCACCCCTCCACTTT.

The V and J genes are TRBV14 and TRBJ1-2; 8 bases align to TRBD1. The length of the CDR3 is 14 residues. In germline, CDR1 is SGHDN, CDR2 FVKESK. The V segment lost 5 bases and the J segment 2 bases; nucleotides outside the gene matches: 4. The CDR3 region has the DNA TGTGCCAGCAGCTATGACAGGGGAAACTATGGCTACACCTTC. Translating it yields CASSYDRGNYGYTF.

The chain carries TRBV5-8 and TRBJ2-1; 7 bases align to TRBD1. The germline V gene has CDR1 SGHTS and CDR2 YDEGEE. There are 15 residues in the CDR3. V was clipped by 2 bases and J by 7 bases; unmatched bases: 9. The CDR3 DNA is TGTGCCAGCAGCTTTTTCGCAGGGGGTGGGAATGAGCAGTTCTTC. Residues: CASSFFAGGGNEQFF.

The chain joins TRBV6-1 to TRBJ1-1, with TRBD1 matching over 7 bases. This CDR3 is built from 15 residues. The germline V gene encodes CDR1 MNHNS and CDR2 SASEGT. The J segment lost 3 bases and the V segment lost 5 bases, leaving 9 bases of the junction unmatched. CDR3 sequence reads: CASSIRGIRDTEAFF. In nucleotides, the CDR3 is TGTGCCAGCAGTATCAGGGGGATTCGGGACACTGAAGCTTTCTTT.

The genes are TRBV21-1 and TRBJ1-5; the DNA was not used to check the table's D call, TRBD1. TRBV21-1 is deemed a pseudogene. The CDR3 contains 19 residues. The CDR3 DNA reads as TGTGCCAGCAGCCGTAACCTAAGACAGACAGGGGTTAGCAATCAGCCCCAGCATTTT. This codes for CASSRNLRQTGVSNQPQHF.

The rearrangement links TRBV7-8 to TRBJ1-4, with D possibly TRBD1 on 5 matching bases. CDR3 length: 17 amino acids. The V end lost 2 bases, the J end lost 4 bases, and 17 bases lay between the germline ends. In germline, CDR1 is SGHVS, CDR2 FQNEAQ. CDR3 nucleotides: TGTGCCAGCAGCTTACGAGGTGGGGCAGGACGTAATGAAAAACTGTTTTTT. Encoded protein: CASSLRGGAGRNEKLFF.

This clone was recorded once. This rearrangement joins TRBV18 to TRBJ1-1; perhaps TRBD1 as D (6 bases). From germline, CDR1 is KGHSH and CDR2 LQKENI. The CDR3 totals 16 residues. The germline V and J ends were trimmed by 0 bases and 0 bases, with 11 bases remaining between them. As DNA, the CDR3 is TGTGCCAGCTCACCACCGGGACAAATCATGAACACTGAAGCTTTCTTT. Its protein is CASSPPGQIMNTEAFF. Combining the CDR3 with reference TRBV18 and TRBJ1-1 gives the whole variable domain NAGVMQNPRHLVRRRGQEARLRCSPMKGHSHVYWYRQLPEEGLKFMVYLQKENIIDESGMPKERFSAEFPKEGPSILRIQQVVRGDSAAYFCASSPPGQIMNTEAFFGQGTRLTVV.

The gene calls are TRBV5-4 and TRBJ2-7, with TRBD2 matching over 15 bases. Germline values: CDR1 SGHNT, CDR2 YYREEE (reference sequence). V gave up 6 bases and J gave up 2 bases; unmatched junction bases: 6. This CDR3 is built from 16 residues. CDR3: CASTPGLAGGPYEQYF. The CDR3 DNA reads TGTGCCAGCACCCCGGGACTAGCGGGGGGTCCCTACGAGCAGTACTTC.

This chain uses TRBV5-1 with TRBJ1-5, with 7 bases that match TRBD1. The CDR3 loop spans 14 amino acids. V lost 1 base to trimming and J lost 3 bases; unmatched junction nucleotides: 1. Per the germline V gene, CDR1 is SGHRS and CDR2 is YFSETQ. CDR3 protein: CASSLTGANQPQHF. CDR3 DNA: TGCGCCAGCAGCTTGACAGGGGCCAATCAGCCCCAGCATTTT.

The rearrangement uses TRBV2 and TRBJ1-3, with D maybe TRBD1 (5 bases). The V and J ends lost 2 bases and 4 bases respectively, with 12 bases between them. The germline V gene has CDR1 SNHLY and CDR2 FYNNEI. This CDR3 comprises 15 residues. CDR3 DNA: TGTGCCAGCAGTGAACAGGGCAGGGACGGAAACACCATATATTTT. As protein: CASSEQGRDGNTIYF.

The DNA for the CDR3 is TGTGCCAGCACCCCACGGGTTTTGAACACTGAAGCTTTCTTT. Amino acids: CASTPRVLNTEAFF. The J gene is TRBJ1-1, the V gene TRBV5-6, with D uncertain. There are 14 residues in the CDR3. CDR1 is SGHDT and CDR2 is YYEEEE in the germline V gene. V shed 6 bases and J shed 0 bases, with 12 bases lying between them. Together with reference TRBV5-6 and TRBJ1-1, the CDR3 gives the full variable domain: DAGVTQSPTHLIKTRGQQVTLRCSPKSGHDTVSWYQQALGQGPQFIFQYYEEEERQRGNFPDRFSGHQFPNYSSELNVNALLLGDSALYLCASTPRVLNTEAFFGQGTRLTVV.

V usage is TRBV6-5 and J usage is TRBJ1-6, with D uncertain. Trimming shortened V by 10 bases and J by 7 bases, and 8 bases separated the two germline ends. Germline lookup yields CDR1 MNHEY and CDR2 SVGAGI. The CDR3 sequence is 11 residues long. The CDR3 nucleotides are TGTGCCACCAAGAACAATTCACCCCTCCACTTT. This sequence encodes CATKNNSPLHF.

The genes are TRBV2 and TRBJ2-3, with TRBD2 as a possible D gene (7 bases). CDR1 is SNHLY, CDR2 FYNNEI, per germline. Trimming took off 6 bases at V and 4 bases at J, with 17 bases between the two ends. The CDR3 is made up of 15 amino acids. This CDR3 is CASRKGGARADTQYF. As DNA, the CDR3 is TGTGCCAGCAGAAAAGGGGGGGCCCGGGCAGATACGCAGTATTTT.